The present entry profiles one T cell receptor (beta chain) with its context. Its specificity is unknown. The PBMCs were taken from roughly 9.3 ml of fresh peripheral blood. This entry is derived from a study of T cells in Graves' hyperthyroidism and ophthalmopathy. About the study: Peripheral blood was acquired at first diagnosis, ahead of any therapy whatsoever. Study-wide findings and caveats: Appearing also in blood were most of the thyroid clonotypes expanded above 0.001.

Amplified regions were TCR beta CDR3 sequences from RNA transcripts. RT-PCR in the first round (using the HTBI primer set) targeted the TCR CDR3. A single record per CDR3 protein comes from TCRdb applying MiXCR to the multiplex PCR reads. Of 400,000 to 600,000 distinct CDR3 sequences listed, less than 25% are singletons. Specimen: blood. The TCR comes from a man aged 18 to 30 with Graves' hyperthyroidism.

CDR3 region: CASSMLLAANTGELFF. The CDR3 DNA sequence: TGTGCCAGTAGTATGTTGCTAGCGGCTAACACCGGGGAGCTGTTTTTT. V gene TRBV19 combines with J gene TRBJ2-2, with TRBD2 matching over 7 bases. The CDR3 length is 16 residues. The ends lost 3 bases at V and 2 bases at J; junction bases unmatched: 6. CDR1 and CDR2 from the germline V gene are LNHDA and SQIVND (reference sequence).